The 6 T cell receptor beta chains below all came from one sample that was sequenced in a study of blood T cell repertoires in COVID-19. TCRdb keeps only in-frame clones here, not all; method: immunoSEQ multiplex PCR. The sample yields under 250,000 clones, roughly 91% seen once. Sequenced material: PBMCs or T cells enriched from blood (not recorded which). The receptors shown here come from a woman aged 25 to 45 with acute COVID-19.

The chain has TRBV15 and TRBJ1-1; 7 positions match TRBD1. The ends lost 0 bases at V and 1 base at J; junction bases unmatched: 8. CDR1 and CDR2 from the germline V gene are LNHNV and YYDKDF (reference sequence). The CDR3 runs 17 residues. In nucleotides, the CDR3 is TGTGCCACCAGCAGAGATCGGGGCCAGGGGGGGAACACTGAAGCTTTCTTT. As protein: CATSRDRGQGGNTEAFF.

The chain uses TRBV23-1 and TRBJ1-2, with D perhaps TRBD1 (5 bases). TRBV23-1 is labeled an ORF, and its function is uncertain. V was trimmed by 1 base and J by 7 bases, leaving 19 bases between them. The CDR3 loop spans 16 amino acids. The CDR3 DNA follows: TGCGCCAGCAGTCAATTGGCCGGACATCAATCTCGTGGCTACACCTTC. Encoded protein: CASSQLAGHQSRGYTF.

The chain joins TRBV19 to TRBJ2-1; 9 nucleotides agree with TRBD2. Looked up from germline, CDR1 is LNHDA and CDR2 is SQIVND (reference sequence). The CDR3 consists of 16 residues. The trim removed 5 bases at V and 7 bases at J, leaving 12 bases unmatched. CDR3 DNA sequence: TGTGCCAGTAGTCCCAGCGGGGGGCCCTTAGGGAATGAGCAGTTCTTC. Encoded protein: CASSPSGGPLGNEQFF.

V is TRBV5-4 and J is TRBJ1-1, with a weak D call TRBD1 (5 bases). Germline V gives CDR1 SGHNT, CDR2 YYREEE (reference sequence). This CDR3 region has 14 residues. V lost 2 bases, J lost 5 bases, and 13 bases lay in between. The CDR3 DNA sequence: TGTGCCAGCAGCTTCCAGGGTGGAGGGACTGAAGCTTTCTTT. Its translation: CASSFQGGGTEAFF.

The chain joins TRBV6-1 to TRBJ1-4; possibly TRBD1 for D (5 bases). The CDR3 has 19 amino acids. From germline, CDR1 is MNHNS and CDR2 SASEGT. The germline V and J ends were trimmed by 1 base and 3 bases, with 21 bases remaining between them. Here the CDR3 DNA reads TGTGCCAGCAGTGAAGGGGCCCCGGGACTCTGGGGTGCTAATGAAAAACTGTTTTTT. Translating gives CASSEGAPGLWGANEKLFF.

V is TRBV6-5 and J is TRBJ2-7; 7 bases map to TRBD1. The CDR3 is 13 residues long. Germline values: CDR1 MNHEY, CDR2 SVGAGI. Germline trimming cut 0 bases from V and 13 bases from J; bases unmatched to any gene: 9. As DNA, the CDR3 is TGTGCCAGCAGTTACTCGTCGTCGGGACAGCTTTACTTC. Its translation is CASSYSSSGQLYF.